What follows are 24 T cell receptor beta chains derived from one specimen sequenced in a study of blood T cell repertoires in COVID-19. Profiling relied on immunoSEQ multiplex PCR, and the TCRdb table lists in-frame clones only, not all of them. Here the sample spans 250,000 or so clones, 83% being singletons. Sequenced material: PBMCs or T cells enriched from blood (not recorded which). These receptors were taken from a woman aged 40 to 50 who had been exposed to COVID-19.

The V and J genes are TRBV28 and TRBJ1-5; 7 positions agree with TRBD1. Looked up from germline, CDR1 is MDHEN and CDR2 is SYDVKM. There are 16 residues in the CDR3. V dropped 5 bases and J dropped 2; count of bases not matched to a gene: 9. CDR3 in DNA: TGTGCCAGCAGTCTTCCGGAGGGGGCCGGCAATCAGCCCCAGCATTTT. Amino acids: CASSLPEGAGNQPQHF. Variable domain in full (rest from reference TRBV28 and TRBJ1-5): DVKVTQSSRYLVKRTGEKVFLECVQDMDHENMFWYRQDPGLGLRLIYFSYDVKMKEKGDIPEGYSVSREKKERFSLILESASTNQTSMYLCASSLPEGAGNQPQHFGDGTRLSIL.

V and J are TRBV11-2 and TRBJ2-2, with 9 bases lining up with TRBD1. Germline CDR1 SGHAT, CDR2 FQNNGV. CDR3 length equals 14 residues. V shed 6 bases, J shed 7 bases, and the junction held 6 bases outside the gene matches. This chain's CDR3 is CASSLQGASGELFF. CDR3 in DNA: TGTGCCAGCAGTCTACAGGGGGCAAGCGGGGAGCTGTTTTTT.

For the CDR3, the DNA is TGTGCCAGCAGCTTGGGTGTAGGGGGCTACGAGCAGTACTTC. The encoded protein is CASSLGVGGYEQYF. The chain is built from TRBV5-6 and TRBJ2-7, with D perhaps matching TRBD1 (6 bases). Germline V lookup: CDR1 SGHDT, CDR2 YYEEEE. V was cut by 0 bases and J by 3 bases, with 10 bases left in between. This CDR3 spans 14 amino acids. Looking up the rest from reference TRBV5-6 and TRBJ2-7 gives the full variable domain: DAGVTQSPTHLIKTRGQQVTLRCSPKSGHDTVSWYQQALGQGPQFIFQYYEEEERQRGNFPDRFSGHQFPNYSSELNVNALLLGDSALYLCASSLGVGGYEQYFGPGTRLTVT.

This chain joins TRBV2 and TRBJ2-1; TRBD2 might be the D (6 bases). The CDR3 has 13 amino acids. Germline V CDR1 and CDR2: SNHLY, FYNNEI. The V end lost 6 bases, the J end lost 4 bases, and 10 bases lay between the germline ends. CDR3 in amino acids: CASSAGSYNEQFF. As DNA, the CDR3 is TGTGCCAGCAGCGCGGGGTCGTACAATGAGCAGTTCTTC.

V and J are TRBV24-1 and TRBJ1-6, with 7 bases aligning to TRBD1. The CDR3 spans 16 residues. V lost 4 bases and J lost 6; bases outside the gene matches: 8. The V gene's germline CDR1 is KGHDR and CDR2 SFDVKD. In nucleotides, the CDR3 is TGTGCCACCAGTGACTCGAGGACAGGAATTAATTCACCCCTCCACTTT. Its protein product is CATSDSRTGINSPLHF.

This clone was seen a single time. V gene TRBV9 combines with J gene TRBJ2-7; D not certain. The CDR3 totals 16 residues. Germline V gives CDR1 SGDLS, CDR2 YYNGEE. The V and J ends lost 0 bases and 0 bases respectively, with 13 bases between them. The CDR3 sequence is CASSVDSTHSSYEQYF. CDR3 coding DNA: TGTGCCAGCAGCGTAGACAGCACTCATAGCTCCTACGAGCAGTACTTC.

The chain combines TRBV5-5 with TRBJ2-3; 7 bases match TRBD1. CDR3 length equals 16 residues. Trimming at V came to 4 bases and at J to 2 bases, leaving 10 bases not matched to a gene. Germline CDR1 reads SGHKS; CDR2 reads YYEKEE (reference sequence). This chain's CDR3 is CASSLGTAVITDTQYF. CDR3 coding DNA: TGTGCCAGCAGCCTGGGGACAGCAGTCATCACAGATACGCAGTATTTT.

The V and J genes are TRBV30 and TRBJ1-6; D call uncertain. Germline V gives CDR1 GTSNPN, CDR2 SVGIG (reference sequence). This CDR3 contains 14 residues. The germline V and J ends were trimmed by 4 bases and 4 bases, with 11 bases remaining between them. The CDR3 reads CAWTILDYNSPLHF. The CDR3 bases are TGTGCCTGGACCATTTTAGATTATAATTCACCCCTCCACTTT.

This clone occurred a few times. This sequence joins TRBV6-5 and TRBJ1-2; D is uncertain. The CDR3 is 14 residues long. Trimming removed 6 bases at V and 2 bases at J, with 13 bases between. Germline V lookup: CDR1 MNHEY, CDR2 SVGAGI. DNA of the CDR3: TGTGCCAGCAGACCAGACCCTAGAAACTATGGCTACACCTTC. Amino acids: CASRPDPRNYGYTF.

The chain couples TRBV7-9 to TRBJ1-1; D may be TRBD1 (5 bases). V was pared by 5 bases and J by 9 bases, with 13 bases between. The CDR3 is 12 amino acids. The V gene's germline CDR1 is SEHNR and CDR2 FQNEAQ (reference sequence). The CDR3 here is CASSPIGGKAFF. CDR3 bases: TGTGCCAGCAGCCCGATCGGGGGGAAAGCTTTCTTT.

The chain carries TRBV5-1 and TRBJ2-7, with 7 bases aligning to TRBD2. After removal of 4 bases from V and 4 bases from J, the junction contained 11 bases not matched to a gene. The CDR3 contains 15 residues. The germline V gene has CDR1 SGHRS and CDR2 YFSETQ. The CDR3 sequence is CASSGGVFGYYEQYF. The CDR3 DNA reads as TGCGCCAGCAGCGGGGGGGTTTTCGGGTATTACGAGCAGTACTTC.

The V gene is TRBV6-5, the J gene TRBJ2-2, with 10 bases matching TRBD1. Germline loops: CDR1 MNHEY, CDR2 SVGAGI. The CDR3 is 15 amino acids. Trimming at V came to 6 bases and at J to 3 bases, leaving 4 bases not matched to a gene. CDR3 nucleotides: TGTGCCAGCAGGACAGGGGGCGAGGACACCGGGGAGCTGTTTTTT. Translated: CASRTGGEDTGELFF.

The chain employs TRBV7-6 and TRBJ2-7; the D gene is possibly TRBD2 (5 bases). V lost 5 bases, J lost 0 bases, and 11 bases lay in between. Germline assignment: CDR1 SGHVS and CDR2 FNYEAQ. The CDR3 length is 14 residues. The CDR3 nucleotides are TGTGCCAGCAGCGTCGAGGGTAGCTCCTACGAGCAGTACTTC. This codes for CASSVEGSSYEQYF.

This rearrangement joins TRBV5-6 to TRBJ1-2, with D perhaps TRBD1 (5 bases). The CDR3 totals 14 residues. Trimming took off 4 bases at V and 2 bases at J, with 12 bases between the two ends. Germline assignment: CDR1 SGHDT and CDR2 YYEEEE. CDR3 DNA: TGTGCCAGCAGCCCTCCCCAGGGAAACTATGGCTACACCTTC. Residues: CASSPPQGNYGYTF.

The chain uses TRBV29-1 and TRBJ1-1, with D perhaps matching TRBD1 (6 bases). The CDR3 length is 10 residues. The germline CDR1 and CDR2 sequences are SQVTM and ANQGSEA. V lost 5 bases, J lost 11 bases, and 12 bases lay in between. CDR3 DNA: TGCAGCGTTTACAGGGATTTGGCTTTCTTT. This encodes CSVYRDLAFF.

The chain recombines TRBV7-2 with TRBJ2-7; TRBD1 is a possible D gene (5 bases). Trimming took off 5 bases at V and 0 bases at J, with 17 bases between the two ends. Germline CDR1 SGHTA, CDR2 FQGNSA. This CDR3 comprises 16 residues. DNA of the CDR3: TGTGCCAGCAGCGACAGTCGTTGGTCCCTCTCCTACGAGCAGTACTTC. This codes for CASSDSRWSLSYEQYF. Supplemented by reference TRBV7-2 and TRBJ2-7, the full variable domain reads GAGVSQSPSNKVTEKGKDVELRCDPISGHTALYWYRQSLGQGLEFLIYFQGNSAPDKSGLPSDRFSAERTGGSVSTLTIQRTQQEDSAVYLCASSDSRWSLSYEQYFGPGTRLTVT.

The CDR3 loop reads CASSLVARGNTEAFF. DNA for the CDR3: TGTGCCAGCAGTTTAGTAGCCAGGGGGAACACTGAAGCTTTCTTT. The rearrangement uses TRBV6-2 or TRBV6-3 and TRBJ1-1, with a possible D match to TRBD1 (6 bases). The CDR3 spans 15 residues. Per the germline V gene, CDR1 is MNHEY and CDR2 is SVGEGT. Trimming removed 4 bases from V and 1 base from J, with 13 bases in between.

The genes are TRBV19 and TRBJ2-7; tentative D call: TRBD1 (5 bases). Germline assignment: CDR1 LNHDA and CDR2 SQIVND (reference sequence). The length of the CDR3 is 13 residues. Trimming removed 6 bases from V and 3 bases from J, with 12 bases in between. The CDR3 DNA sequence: TGTGCCAGTAGACCCACAGGATTCTACGAGCAGTACTTC. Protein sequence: CASRPTGFYEQYF.

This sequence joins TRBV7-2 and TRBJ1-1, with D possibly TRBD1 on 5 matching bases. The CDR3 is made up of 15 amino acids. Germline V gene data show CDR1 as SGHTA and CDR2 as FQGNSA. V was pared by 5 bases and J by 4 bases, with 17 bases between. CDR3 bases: TGTGCCAGCAGCCCCCGACAGACTCCCGCCACTGAAGCTTTCTTT. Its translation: CASSPRQTPATEAFF.

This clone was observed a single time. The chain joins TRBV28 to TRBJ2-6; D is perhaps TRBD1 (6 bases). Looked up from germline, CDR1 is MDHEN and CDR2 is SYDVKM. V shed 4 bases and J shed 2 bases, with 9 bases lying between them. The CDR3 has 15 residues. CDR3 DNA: TGTGCCAGCAGTTCGCGGACAGCTGGGGCCAACGTCCTGACTTTC. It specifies CASSSRTAGANVLTF.

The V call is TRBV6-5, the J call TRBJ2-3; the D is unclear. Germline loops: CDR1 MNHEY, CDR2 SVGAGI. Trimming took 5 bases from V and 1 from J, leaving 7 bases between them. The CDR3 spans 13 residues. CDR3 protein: CASSPYRTDTQYF. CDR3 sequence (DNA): TGTGCCAGCAGTCCGTATCGCACAGATACGCAGTATTTT.

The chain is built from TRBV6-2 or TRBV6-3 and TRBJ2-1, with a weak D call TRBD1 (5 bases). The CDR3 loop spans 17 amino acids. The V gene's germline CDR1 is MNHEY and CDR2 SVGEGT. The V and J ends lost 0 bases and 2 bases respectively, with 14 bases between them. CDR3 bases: TGTGCCAGCAGTTACTCCCTACAAGGGGTCCCCTACAATGAGCAGTTCTTC. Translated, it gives CASSYSLQGVPYNEQFF.

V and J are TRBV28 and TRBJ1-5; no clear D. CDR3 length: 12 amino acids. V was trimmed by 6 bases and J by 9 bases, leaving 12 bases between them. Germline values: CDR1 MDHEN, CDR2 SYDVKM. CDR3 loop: CASSPRVPPQHF. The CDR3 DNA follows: TGTGCCAGCAGCCCCCGGGTCCCGCCCCAGCATTTT.

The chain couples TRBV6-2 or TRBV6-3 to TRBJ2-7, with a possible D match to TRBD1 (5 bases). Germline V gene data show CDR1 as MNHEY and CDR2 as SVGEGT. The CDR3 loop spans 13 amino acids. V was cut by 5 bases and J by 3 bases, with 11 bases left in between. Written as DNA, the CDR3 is TGTGCCAGCAGTCTGCAGGGTTTCTACGAGCAGTACTTC. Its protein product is CASSLQGFYEQYF.